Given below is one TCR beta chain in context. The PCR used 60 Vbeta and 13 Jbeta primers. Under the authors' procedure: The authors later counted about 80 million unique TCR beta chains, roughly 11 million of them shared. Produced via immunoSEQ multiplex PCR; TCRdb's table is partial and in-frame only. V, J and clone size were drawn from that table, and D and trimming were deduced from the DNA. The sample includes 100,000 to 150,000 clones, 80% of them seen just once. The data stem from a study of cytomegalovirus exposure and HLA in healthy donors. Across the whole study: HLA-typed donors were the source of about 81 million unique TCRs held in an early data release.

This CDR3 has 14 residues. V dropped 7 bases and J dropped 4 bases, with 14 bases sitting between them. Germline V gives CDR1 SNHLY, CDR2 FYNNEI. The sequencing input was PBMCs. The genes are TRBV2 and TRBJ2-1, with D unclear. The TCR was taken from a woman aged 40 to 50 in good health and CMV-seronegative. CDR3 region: CASMLAEWYNEQFF. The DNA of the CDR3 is TGTGCCAGCATGTTGGCTGAATGGTACAATGAGCAGTTCTTC.